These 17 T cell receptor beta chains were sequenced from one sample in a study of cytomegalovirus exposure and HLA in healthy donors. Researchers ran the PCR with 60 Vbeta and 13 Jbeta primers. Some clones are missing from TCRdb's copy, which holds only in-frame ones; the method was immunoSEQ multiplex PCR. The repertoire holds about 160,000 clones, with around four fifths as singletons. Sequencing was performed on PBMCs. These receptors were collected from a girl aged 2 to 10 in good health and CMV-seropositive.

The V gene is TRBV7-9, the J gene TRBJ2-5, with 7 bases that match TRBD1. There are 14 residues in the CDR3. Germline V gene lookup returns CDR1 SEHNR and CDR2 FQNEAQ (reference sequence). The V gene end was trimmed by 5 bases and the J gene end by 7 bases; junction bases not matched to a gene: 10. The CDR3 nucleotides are TGTGCCAGCAGCATCCTCGACAGGGCAATGACCCAGTACTTC. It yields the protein CASSILDRAMTQYF.

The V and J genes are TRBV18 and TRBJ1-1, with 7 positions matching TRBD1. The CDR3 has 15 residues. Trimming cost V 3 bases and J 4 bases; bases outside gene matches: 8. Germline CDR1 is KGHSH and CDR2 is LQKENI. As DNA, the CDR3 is TGTGCCAGCTCACCGCGAGGGCAGGGGGTCACTGAAGCTTTCTTT. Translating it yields CASSPRGQGVTEAFF.

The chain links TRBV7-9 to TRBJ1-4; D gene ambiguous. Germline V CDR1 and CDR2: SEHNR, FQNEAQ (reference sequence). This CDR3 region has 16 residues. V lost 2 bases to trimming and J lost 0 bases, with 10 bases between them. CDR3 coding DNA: TGTGCCAGCAGCTTATTGTGGCCTTCAACTAATGAAAAACTGTTTTTT. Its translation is CASSLLWPSTNEKLFF.

The CDR3 sequence is CASSVGLAGPYTGELFF. Here the CDR3 DNA reads TGTGCCAGCAGCGTAGGACTAGCGGGACCCTACACCGGGGAGCTGTTTTTT. The rearrangement uses TRBV9 and TRBJ2-2; 11 bases agree with TRBD2. Germline V CDR1 and CDR2: SGDLS, YYNGEE. There are 17 residues in the CDR3. V gave up 0 bases and J gave up 3 bases; unmatched junction bases: 4.

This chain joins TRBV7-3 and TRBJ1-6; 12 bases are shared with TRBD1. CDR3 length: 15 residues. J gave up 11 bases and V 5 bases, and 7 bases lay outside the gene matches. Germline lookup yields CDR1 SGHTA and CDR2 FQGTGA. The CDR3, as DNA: TGTGCCAGCAGCGCGGGGACAGGGGGCCCGACACCCCTCCACTTT. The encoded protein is CASSAGTGGPTPLHF.

Written as DNA, the CDR3 is TGCGCCAGCAGCCAAGTCGGGAGGGCCGGAAAGGACAATGAGCAGTTCTTC. It encodes CASSQVGRAGKDNEQFF. The chain joins TRBV4-1 to TRBJ2-1; 8 positions agree with TRBD2. The CDR3 covers 17 residues. The germline V gene encodes CDR1 MGHRA and CDR2 YSYEKL. After removal of 1 base from V and 5 bases from J, the junction contained 10 bases not matched to a gene.

The CDR3 spells CASSVGQAPTNEKLFF. The CDR3 DNA follows: TGTGCCAGCAGTGTAGGTCAGGCCCCAACTAATGAAAAACTGTTTTTT. The rearrangement joins TRBV2 to TRBJ1-4; D unclear. Germline V gives CDR1 SNHLY, CDR2 FYNNEI. Between the trimmed V and J ends, which lost 4 bases and 0 bases, there was a span of 12 bases. CDR3 size: 16 residues. Full variable domain (remainder filled in from reference TRBV2 and TRBJ1-4): EPEVTQTPSHQVTQMGQEVILRCVPISNHLYFYWYRQILGQKVEFLVSFYNNEISEKSEIFDDQFSVERPDGSNFTLKIRSTKLEDSAMYFCASSVGQAPTNEKLFFGSGTQLSVL.

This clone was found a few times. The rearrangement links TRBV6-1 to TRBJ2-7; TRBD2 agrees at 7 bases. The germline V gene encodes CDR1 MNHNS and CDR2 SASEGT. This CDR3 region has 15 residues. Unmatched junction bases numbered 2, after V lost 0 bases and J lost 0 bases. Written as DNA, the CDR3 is TGTGCCAGCAGTGAAGCGGCTAGCGGCTCCTACGAGCAGTACTTC. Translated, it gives CASSEAASGSYEQYF.

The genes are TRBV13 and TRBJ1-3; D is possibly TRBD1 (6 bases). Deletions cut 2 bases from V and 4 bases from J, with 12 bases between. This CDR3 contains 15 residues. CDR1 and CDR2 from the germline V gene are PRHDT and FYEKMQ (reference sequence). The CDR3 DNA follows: TGTGCCAGCAGCTTACAGGGGTGGAAAGGAAACACCATATATTTT. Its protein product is CASSLQGWKGNTIYF.

The CDR3 loop is CASSVTTGGATEAFF. CDR3 in DNA: TGCGCCAGCAGTGTAACGACAGGGGGCGCTACTGAAGCTTTCTTT. V usage is TRBV10-2 and J usage is TRBJ1-1; 10 positions match TRBD1. With V trimmed by 4 bases and J by 5 bases, 7 bases remained unmatched. The CDR3 loop spans 15 amino acids. CDR1 and CDR2 (germline): WSHSY, SAAADI.

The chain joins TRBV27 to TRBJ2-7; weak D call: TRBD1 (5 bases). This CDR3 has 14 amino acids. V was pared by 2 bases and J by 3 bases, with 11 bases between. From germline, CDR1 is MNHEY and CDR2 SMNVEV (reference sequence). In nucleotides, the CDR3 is TGTGCCAGCAGTTTAAGGGGAAGGAGCTACGAGCAGTACTTC. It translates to CASSLRGRSYEQYF.

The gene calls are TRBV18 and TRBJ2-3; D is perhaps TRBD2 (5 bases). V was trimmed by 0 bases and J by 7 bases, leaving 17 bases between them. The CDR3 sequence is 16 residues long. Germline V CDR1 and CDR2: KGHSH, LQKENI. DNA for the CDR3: TGTGCCAGCTCACCACCCACTAGACTGAGCGGTTATACGCAGTATTTT. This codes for CASSPPTRLSGYTQYF.

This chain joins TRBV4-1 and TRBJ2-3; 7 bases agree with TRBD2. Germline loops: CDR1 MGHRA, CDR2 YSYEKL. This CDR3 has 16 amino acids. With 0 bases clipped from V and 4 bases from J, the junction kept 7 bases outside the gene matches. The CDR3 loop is CASSQDRGSGSDTQYF. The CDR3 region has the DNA TGCGCCAGCAGCCAAGATCGGGGTAGCGGGTCAGATACGCAGTATTTT.

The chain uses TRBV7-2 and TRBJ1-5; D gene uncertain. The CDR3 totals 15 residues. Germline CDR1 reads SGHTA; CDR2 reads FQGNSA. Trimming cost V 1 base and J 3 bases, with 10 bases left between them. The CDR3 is CASSLVEVINQPQHF. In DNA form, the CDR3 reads TGTGCCAGCAGCTTAGTTGAGGTGATCAATCAGCCCCAGCATTTT.

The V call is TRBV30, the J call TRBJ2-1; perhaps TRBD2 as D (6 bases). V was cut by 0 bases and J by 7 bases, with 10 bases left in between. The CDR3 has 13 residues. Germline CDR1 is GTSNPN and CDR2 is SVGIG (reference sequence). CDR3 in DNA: TGTGCCTGGAGTGTGGGGGGTGGAAATGAGCAGTTCTTC. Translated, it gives CAWSVGGGNEQFF. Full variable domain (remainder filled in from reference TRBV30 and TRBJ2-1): SQTIHQWPATLVQPVGSPLSLECTVEGTSNPNLYWYRQAAGRGLQLLFYSVGIGQISSEVPQNLSASRPQDRQFILSSKKLLLSDSGFYLCAWSVGGGNEQFFGPGTRLTVL.

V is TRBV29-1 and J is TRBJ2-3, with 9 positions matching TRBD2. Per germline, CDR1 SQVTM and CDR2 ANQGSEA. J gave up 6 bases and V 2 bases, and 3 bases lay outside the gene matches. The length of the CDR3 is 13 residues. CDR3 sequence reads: CSVERLAGDTQYF. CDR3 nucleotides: TGCAGCGTTGAACGGCTAGCGGGGGATACGCAGTATTTT.

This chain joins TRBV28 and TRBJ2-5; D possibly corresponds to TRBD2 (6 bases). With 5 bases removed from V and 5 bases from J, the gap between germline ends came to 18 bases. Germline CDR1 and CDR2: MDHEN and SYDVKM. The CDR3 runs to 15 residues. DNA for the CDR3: TGTGCCAGCAGTCCACACCCACTAGCCGGGGAGACCCAGTACTTC. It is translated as CASSPHPLAGETQYF.